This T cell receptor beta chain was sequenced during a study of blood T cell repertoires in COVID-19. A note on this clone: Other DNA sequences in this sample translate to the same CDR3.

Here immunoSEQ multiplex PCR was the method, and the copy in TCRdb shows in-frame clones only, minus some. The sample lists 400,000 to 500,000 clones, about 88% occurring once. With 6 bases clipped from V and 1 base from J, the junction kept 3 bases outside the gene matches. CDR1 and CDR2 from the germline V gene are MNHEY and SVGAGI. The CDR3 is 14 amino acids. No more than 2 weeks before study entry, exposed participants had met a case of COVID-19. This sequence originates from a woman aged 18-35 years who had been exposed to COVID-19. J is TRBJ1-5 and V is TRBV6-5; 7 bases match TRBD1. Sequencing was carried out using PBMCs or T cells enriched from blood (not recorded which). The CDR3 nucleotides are TGTGCCAGCAGAGACAGGGCCAGCAATCAGCCCCAGCATTTT. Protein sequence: CASRDRASNQPQHF.